A selection of T cell receptor beta chains follows, all from one sample in a study of T cells in Graves' hyperthyroidism and ophthalmopathy. Each CDR3 protein gets one entry after TCRdb re-called the multiplex PCR reads with MiXCR. This sample has 550,000 to 600,000 distinct CDR3 sequences; approximately 15% occur once, and the top ten carry over 6%. The sample was blood. These receptors originate from a woman younger than 35 with Graves' ophthalmopathy. CDR3s include the opening cysteine and the closing phenylalanine or tryptophan. The order of the fields is V gene, clone size, D gene, J gene, CDR3 DNA, CDR3 protein. A D gene is named only where the DNA matches it firmly. Expanded clones get a size class; other rows say once, few or many, or leave the size out.

TRBV2	many	TRBD2	TRBJ2-1	TGTGCCAGCCGACTAGCGGAGTACAATGAGCAGTTCTTC	CASRLAEYNEQFF
TRBV2	many	TRBD1	TRBJ1-1	TGTGCCAGCAGTGAGTGGGGACAGGAGAACACTGAAGCTTTCTTT	CASSEWGQENTEAFF
TRBV30	many	.	TRBJ2-7	TGTGCCGGCGGCACCTTAGCCTACGAGCAGTACTTC	CAGGTLAYEQYF
TRBV5-1	.	.	TRBJ2-5	TGCGCCAGCAGCTTGGGACAACTAATGGCCCAGTACTTC	CASSLGQLMAQYF
TRBV20-1	many	.	TRBJ1-5	TGCAGTGCTAGAGACTCCCCACCCTGGGTCCAGGGAACAATCAATCAGCCCCAGCATTTT	CSARDSPPWVQGTINQPQHF
TRBV27	many	.	TRBJ1-3	TGTGCCAGCAGTTTATGGGGGGGAGGAAACACCATATATTTT	CASSLWGGGNTIYF
TRBV29-1	few	TRBD1	TRBJ2-7	TGCAGCGTCTACGGACAGGAATCCTACGAGCAGTACTTC	CSVYGQESYEQYF
TRBV19	many	.	TRBJ2-1	TGTGCCAGTAGTATATTCGGAGGGGCACACAATGAGCAGTTCTTC	CASSIFGGAHNEQFF
TRBV7-8	many	TRBD2	TRBJ2-1	TGTGCCAGCAGCTTAACTAGCGGCCCGTACAATGAGCAGTTCTTC	CASSLTSGPYNEQFF
TRBV6-1	many	.	TRBJ1-5	TGTGCCAGCAGTCATAACTCTTATAGCAATCAGCCCCAGCATTTT	CASSHNSYSNQPQHF
TRBV11-3	many	TRBD2	TRBJ2-1	TGTGCCAGCAGCTTACTTCGGGGACTAGCGGGCGACAATGAGCAGTTCTTC	CASSLLRGLAGDNEQFF
TRBV12-3/TRBV12-4	many	.	TRBJ1-2	TGTGCCAGCAGTTCAATGGACTATGGCTACACCTTC	CASSSMDYGYTF
TRBV7-9	many	TRBD1	TRBJ2-3	TGTGCCAGCAGCCAGACAGGGGGCGAGACAGATACGCAGTATTTT	CASSQTGGETDTQYF
TRBV7-2	.	.	TRBJ1-2	TGCGCCAGCAGCCAAGATTTGTTGGGCTACACCTTC	CASSQDLLGYTF
TRBV7-9	.	.	TRBJ2-2	TGTGCCAGCAGTCGACTGAACACCGGGGAGCTGTTTTTT	CASSRLNTGELFF
TRBV4-3	.	.	TRBJ2-2	TGCGCCAGCAGCCAAGATAGTAGCACCCCCGGGGAGCTGTTTTTT	CASSQDSSTPGELFF
TRBV7-9	.	.	TRBJ2-4	TGTGCCAGCAGCTTAAGGGACTCGAGACTAGCCAAAAACATTCAGTACTTC	CASSLRDSRLAKNIQYF
TRBV7-9	.	.	TRBJ2-3	TGTGCCAGCAGCTTAGGTGGGGGCCGATTTAGCACAGATACGCAGTATTTT	CASSLGGGRFSTDTQYF
TRBV20-1	few	TRBD1	TRBJ1-6	TGCAGTGCCAGAAGGGTGACAGGGAGTAATTCACCCCTCCACTTT	CSARRVTGSNSPLHF
TRBV25-1	.	.	TRBJ2-7	TGTGCCAGCAGTTCCTATCCCGGCGACGGAGGCGAGCAGTACTTC	CASSSYPGDGGEQYF
TRBV4-1	few	.	TRBJ2-7	TGCGCCAGCAGCCAGGCCCCCGGCGGGACCCTACTCTACGAGCAGTACTTC	CASSQAPGGTLLYEQYF
TRBV27	many	TRBD1	TRBJ2-1	TGTGCCAGCAGTCCCCGGACAGGGCCTACCTACAATGAGCAGTTCTTC	CASSPRTGPTYNEQFF
TRBV11-3	.	.	TRBJ2-1	TGTGCCAGCAGCTCACCGGTTTGGGGCTCCCACAATGAGCAGTTCTTC	CASSSPVWGSHNEQFF
TRBV28	.	.	TRBJ1-5	TGTGCCAGCAGTTTTAGGGGGAGTCTCGGCAATCAGCCCCAGCATTTT	CASSFRGSLGNQPQHF
TRBV7-2	many	.	TRBJ1-2	TGTGCGACGGGGGGGGGACCCTATGGCTACACCTTC	CATGGGPYGYTF